Each of the 8 T cell receptor beta chains below was sequenced from the same sample in a study of blood T cell repertoires in COVID-19 (dated by TCRdb to about 2020). Library preparation was by the immunoSEQ multiplex PCR assay. Here the immuneACCESS table is served through TCRdb, limited to in-frame sequences with V and J called. Missing clones are a known gap in these copies; in checked studies unresolved V genes cover under half, and the rest lacks a known reason. The sample table lists 93,000 or so clones, 84% of them with a count of one. Together, the top ten hold around 12% of the sample. What was sequenced was peripheral blood. These receptors all stem from a human donor in a cohort sampled during active COVID-19.

V gene TRBV10-3 combines with J gene TRBJ1-3, with D maybe TRBD1 (5 bases). The V gene lost 4 bases and the J gene lost 0 bases, with 7 bases spanning the gap. The CDR3 spans 14 residues. Germline assignment: CDR1 ENHRY and CDR2 SYGVKD. The chain's CDR3 is CAISVGVSGNTIYF. The DNA for the CDR3 is TGTGCCATCAGTGTAGGGGTCTCTGGAAACACCATATATTTT.

The J gene is TRBJ1-2, the V gene TRBV19; D is undetermined. Germline CDR1 and CDR2: LNHDA and SQIVND (reference sequence). Deletions cut 7 bases from V and 4 bases from J, with 16 bases between. The CDR3 has 14 residues. Here the CDR3 reads CASTPQATRYGYTF. CDR3 DNA sequence: TGTGCCAGTACCCCGCAGGCTACCCGCTATGGCTACACCTTC.

The V call is TRBV29-1, the J call TRBJ1-1, with 11 bases lining up with TRBD1. The CDR3 is made up of 14 amino acids. V gave up 7 bases and J gave up 4 bases; unmatched junction bases: 8. Germline V gene lookup returns CDR1 SQVTM and CDR2 ANQGSEA. The CDR3 nucleotides are TGCAGCGCTGGACAGGGGGCGAGGAGCACTGAAGCTTTCTTT. This sequence encodes CSAGQGARSTEAFF.

The chain couples TRBV30 to TRBJ1-4; possibly TRBD1 for D (6 bases). CDR1 GTSNPN and CDR2 SVGIG come from the germline V gene (reference sequence). The CDR3 runs 14 residues. V lost 1 base, J lost 8 bases, and 14 bases lay in between. The CDR3 here is CAWSETNQGEKLFF. CDR3 sequence (DNA): TGTGCCTGGAGTGAGACAAATCAGGGGGAAAAACTGTTTTTT.

The V call is TRBV2, the J call TRBJ1-2; 9 bases are shared with TRBD1. The germline gives CDR1 SNHLY, CDR2 FYNNEI. The CDR3 spans 14 residues. V shed 7 bases, J shed 7 bases, and the junction held 10 bases outside the gene matches. The DNA for the CDR3 is TGTGCCAGCACCGCCCGGGACAGGGTGGGTGGCTACACCTTC. This translates into CASTARDRVGGYTF. The complete variable domain, with remaining parts taken from reference TRBV2 and TRBJ1-2, reads EPEVTQTPSHQVTQMGQEVILRCVPISNHLYFYWYRQILGQKVEFLVSFYNNEISEKSEIFDDQFSVERPDGSNFTLKIRSTKLEDSAMYFCASTARDRVGGYTFGSGTRLTVV.

This chain connects TRBV6-5 to TRBJ2-7; 11 bases are shared with TRBD1. CDR1 and CDR2 from the germline V gene are MNHEY and SVGAGI. This CDR3 is 15 amino acids long. J was trimmed by 6 bases and V by 6 bases; bases with no gene match: 10. This CDR3 reads CASSYGTGGRREQYF. CDR3 nucleotides: TGTGCCAGCAGCTACGGGACAGGGGGTCGTCGCGAGCAGTACTTC.

The V gene is TRBV2, the J gene TRBJ1-2, with no clear D. The CDR3 is 13 amino acids. V was trimmed by 5 bases and J by 5 bases, leaving 12 bases between them. Germline V lookup: CDR1 SNHLY, CDR2 FYNNEI. CDR3 sequence (DNA): TGTGCCAGCAGTACCCGAACAGCTTATGGCTACACCTTC. Its translation: CASSTRTAYGYTF.

The rearrangement joins TRBV7-9 to TRBJ1-2; D is possibly TRBD1 (5 bases). Germline lookup yields CDR1 SEHNR and CDR2 FQNEAQ (reference sequence). The CDR3 is made up of 14 amino acids. The germline V and J ends were trimmed by 5 bases and 4 bases, with 14 bases remaining between them. The CDR3 nucleotides read TGTGCCAGCAGCCTTTCAGGGCAGATCTATGGCTACACCTTC. This translates into CASSLSGQIYGYTF. Supplemented by reference TRBV7-9 and TRBJ1-2, the full variable domain reads DTGVSQNPRHKITKRGQNVTFRCDPISEHNRLYWYRQTLGQGPEFLTYFQNEAQLEKSRLLSDRFSAERPKGSFSTLEIQRTEQGDSAMYLCASSLSGQIYGYTFGSGTRLTVV.